This TCR beta chain is drawn from a study of T-cell memory formation after mild COVID-19. On the study more broadly: Largely donor-specific TCR clusters were found. The study's findings and limits: Shrinking CD4+ clones resided mostly in CM and EM, and CD8+ ones in EMRA. Pre-infection memory contained some responding clones, which suggested that cross-reactive memory had joined.

Constant-segment primers and 5'RACE yielded cDNA libraries for TCR alpha and TCR beta, each carrying sample barcodes and UMIs. TCRdb redid the calling of the 5' RACE reads with MiXCR, one entry per CDR3 protein. The sample consists of roughly 400,000 distinct CDR3 sequences, roughly 26% of them appearing once. Germline V gene sequence: CDR1 SGHAT, CDR2 FQNNGV. This CDR3 comprises 15 residues. The junction had 4 bases not matched to a gene; V was cut back by 5 bases and J by 3 bases. In the case of this clonotype: Its antigen is unidentified.

V is TRBV11-2 and J is TRBJ1-4; 9 nucleotides align to TRBD1. This receptor was obtained from an adult woman who had mild COVID-19 (a few samples of this study predate the infection). Cell type and time point are not known. The sample comprised PBMCs or a T cell subset sorted from them (not recorded which). CDR3 sequence (DNA): TGTGCCAGCAGCGGGAACAGGGGGCCTAATGAAAAACTGTTTTTT. It specifies CASSGNRGPNEKLFF.